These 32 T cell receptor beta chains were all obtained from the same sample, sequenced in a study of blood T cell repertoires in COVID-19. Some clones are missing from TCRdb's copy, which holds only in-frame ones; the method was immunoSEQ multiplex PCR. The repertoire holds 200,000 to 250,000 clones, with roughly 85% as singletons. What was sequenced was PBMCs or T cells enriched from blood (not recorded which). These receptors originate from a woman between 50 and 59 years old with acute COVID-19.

The CDR3 nucleotides are TGTGCCAGCTCACCTACCCGACAGGGCAATCAGCCCCAGCATTTT. As protein: CASSPTRQGNQPQHF. V gene TRBV18 combines with J gene TRBJ1-5, with D possibly matching TRBD1 (6 bases). CDR1 KGHSH and CDR2 LQKENI come from the germline V gene. The V end was cut by 3 bases, the J end by 2 bases, with 11 bases between. The CDR3 has 15 amino acids.

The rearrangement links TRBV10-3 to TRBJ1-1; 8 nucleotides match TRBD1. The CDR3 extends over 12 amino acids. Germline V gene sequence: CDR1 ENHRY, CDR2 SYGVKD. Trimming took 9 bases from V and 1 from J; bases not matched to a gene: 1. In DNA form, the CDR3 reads TGTGCCATAGGGACAGGGAACACTGAAGCTTTCTTT. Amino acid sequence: CAIGTGNTEAFF.

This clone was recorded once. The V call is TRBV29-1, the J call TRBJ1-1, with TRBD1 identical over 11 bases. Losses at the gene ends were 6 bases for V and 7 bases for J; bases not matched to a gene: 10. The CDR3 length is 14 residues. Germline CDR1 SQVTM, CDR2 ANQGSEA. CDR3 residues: CSVHQTGTGGEAFF. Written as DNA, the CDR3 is TGCAGCGTGCACCAAACCGGGACAGGGGGTGAAGCTTTCTTT.

CDR3 region: CASGLGTGGNQPQHF. The CDR3 bases are TGTGCTAGTGGTTTGGGGACAGGGGGAAATCAGCCCCAGCATTTT. This chain uses TRBV12-5 with TRBJ1-5; 10 bases are shared with TRBD1. CDR1 LGHNT and CDR2 FRNRAP come from the germline V gene. The CDR3 covers 15 residues. V gave up 1 base and J gave up 4 bases; unmatched junction bases: 1.

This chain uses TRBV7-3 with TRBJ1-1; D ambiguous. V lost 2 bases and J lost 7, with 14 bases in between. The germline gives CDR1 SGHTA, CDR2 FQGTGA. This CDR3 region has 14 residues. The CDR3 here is CASSLDGGYREAFF. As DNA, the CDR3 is TGTGCCAGCAGCTTAGACGGCGGATATCGTGAAGCTTTCTTT.

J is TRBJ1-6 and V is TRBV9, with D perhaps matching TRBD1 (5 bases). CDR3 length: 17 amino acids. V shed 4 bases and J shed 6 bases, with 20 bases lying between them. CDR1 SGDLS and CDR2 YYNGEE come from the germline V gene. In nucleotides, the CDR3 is TGTGCCAGCAGCTCCCAGATAGGGGTCAGGGCTAATTCACCCCTCCACTTT. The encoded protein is CASSSQIGVRANSPLHF.

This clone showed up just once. CDR3 coding DNA: TGTGCCAGCAGCCAAGATCTGGGGACAGGGGGTAAGGATGAGCAGTTCTTC. Amino acids: CASSQDLGTGGKDEQFF. The rearrangement uses TRBV3-1 (or the pseudogene TRBV3-2) and TRBJ2-1; 11 bases align to TRBD1. The CDR3 length is 17 residues. Germline CDR1 reads LGHDT; CDR2 reads YNNKEL (reference sequence). The J segment lost 8 bases and the V segment lost 0 bases, leaving 9 bases of the junction unmatched.

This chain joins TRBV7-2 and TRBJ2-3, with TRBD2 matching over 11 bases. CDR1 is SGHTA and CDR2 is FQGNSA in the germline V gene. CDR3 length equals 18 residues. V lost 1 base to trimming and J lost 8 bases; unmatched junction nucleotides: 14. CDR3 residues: CASSLVATSGASLSTQYF. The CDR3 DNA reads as TGTGCCAGCAGCTTAGTGGCGACTAGCGGGGCGTCTTTGAGTACGCAGTATTTT.

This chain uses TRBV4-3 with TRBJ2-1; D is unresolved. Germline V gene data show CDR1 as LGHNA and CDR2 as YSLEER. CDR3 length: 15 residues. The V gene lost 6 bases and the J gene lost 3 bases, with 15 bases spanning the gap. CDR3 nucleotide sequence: TGCGCCAGCAGAGTTCAGGTGTTCGACTACAATGAGCAGTTCTTC. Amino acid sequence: CASRVQVFDYNEQFF.

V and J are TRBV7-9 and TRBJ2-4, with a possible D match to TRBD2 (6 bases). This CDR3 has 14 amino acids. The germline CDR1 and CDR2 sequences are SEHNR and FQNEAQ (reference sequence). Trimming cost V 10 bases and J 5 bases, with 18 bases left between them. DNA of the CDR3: TGTGCCACCGATGCTAGGGGAGGCCAAAACATTCAGTACTTC. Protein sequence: CATDARGGQNIQYF.

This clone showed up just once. CDR3: CAWSVRGATNQPQHF. Here the CDR3 DNA reads TGTGCCTGGAGTGTACGGGGGGCTACTAATCAGCCCCAGCATTTT. The chain combines TRBV30 with TRBJ1-5, with D possibly TRBD1 on 6 matching bases. The CDR3 consists of 15 residues. Trimming stripped 0 bases from V and 4 bases from J, with 13 bases between. Germline values: CDR1 GTSNPN, CDR2 SVGIG (reference sequence).

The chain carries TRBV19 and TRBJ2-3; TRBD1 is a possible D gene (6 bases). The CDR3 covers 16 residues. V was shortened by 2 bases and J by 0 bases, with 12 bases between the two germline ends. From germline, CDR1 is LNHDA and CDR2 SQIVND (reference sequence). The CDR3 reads CASSILWQGSTDTQYF. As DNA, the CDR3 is TGTGCCAGTAGTATACTCTGGCAGGGGAGCACAGATACGCAGTATTTT.

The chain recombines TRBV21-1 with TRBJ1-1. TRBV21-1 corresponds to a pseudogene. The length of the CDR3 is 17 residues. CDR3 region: CASSPRGQVLMNTEAFF. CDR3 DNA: TGTGCCAGCAGCCCGCGGGGGCAGGTCCTCATGAACACTGAAGCTTTCTTT.

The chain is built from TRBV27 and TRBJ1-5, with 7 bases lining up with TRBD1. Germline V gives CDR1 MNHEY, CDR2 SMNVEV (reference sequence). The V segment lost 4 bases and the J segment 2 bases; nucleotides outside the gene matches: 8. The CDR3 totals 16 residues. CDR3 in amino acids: CASSSGQDLGNQPQHF. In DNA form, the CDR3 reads TGTGCCAGCAGTTCTGGACAGGACTTGGGCAATCAGCCCCAGCATTTT.

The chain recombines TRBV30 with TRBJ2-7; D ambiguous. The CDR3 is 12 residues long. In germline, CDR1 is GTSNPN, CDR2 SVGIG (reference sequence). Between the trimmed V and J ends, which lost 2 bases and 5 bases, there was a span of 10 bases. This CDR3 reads CAWSPGLNEQYF. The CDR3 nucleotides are TGTGCCTGGAGTCCCGGGTTGAACGAGCAGTACTTC.

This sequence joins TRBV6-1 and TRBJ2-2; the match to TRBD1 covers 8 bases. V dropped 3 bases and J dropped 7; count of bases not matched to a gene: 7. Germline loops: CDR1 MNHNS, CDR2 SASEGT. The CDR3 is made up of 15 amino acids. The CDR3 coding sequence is TGTGCCAGCAGTGACAGGGGGCATTATGGCGGGGAGCTGTTTTTT. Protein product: CASSDRGHYGGELFF.

Here the CDR3 DNA reads TGCGCCAGCAGCTTAGACAGGGGGGGATACAATGAGCAGTTCTTC. Translation: CASSLDRGGYNEQFF. The chain has TRBV5-1 and TRBJ2-1; 9 nucleotides line up with TRBD1. The germline V gene encodes CDR1 SGHRS and CDR2 YFSETQ. This CDR3 is 15 amino acids long. V shed 2 bases and J 4 bases; nucleotides not matched to a gene: 4.

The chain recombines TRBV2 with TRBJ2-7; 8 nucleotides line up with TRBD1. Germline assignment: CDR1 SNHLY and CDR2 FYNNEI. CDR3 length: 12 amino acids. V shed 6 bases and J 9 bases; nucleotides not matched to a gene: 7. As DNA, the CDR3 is TGTGCCAGCAGAACCGACAGGGGTCCGCAGTACTTC. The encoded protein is CASRTDRGPQYF.

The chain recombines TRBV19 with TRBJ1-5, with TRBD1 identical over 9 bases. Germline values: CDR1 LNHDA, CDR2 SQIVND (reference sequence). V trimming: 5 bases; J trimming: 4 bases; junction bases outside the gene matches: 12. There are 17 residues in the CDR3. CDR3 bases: TGTGCCAGTAGTCCTAGTAGGACAGGGGCTTCGAATCAGCCCCAGCATTTT. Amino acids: CASSPSRTGASNQPQHF.

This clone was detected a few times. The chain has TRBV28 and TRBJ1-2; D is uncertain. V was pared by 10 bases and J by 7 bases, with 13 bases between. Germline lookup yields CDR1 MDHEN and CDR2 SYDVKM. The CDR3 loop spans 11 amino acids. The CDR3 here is CAITARLGYTF. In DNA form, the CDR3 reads TGTGCCATAACCGCGAGGCTTGGCTACACCTTC.

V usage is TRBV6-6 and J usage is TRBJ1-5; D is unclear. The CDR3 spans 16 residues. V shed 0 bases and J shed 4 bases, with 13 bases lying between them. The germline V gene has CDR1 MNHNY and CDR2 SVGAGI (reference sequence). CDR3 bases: TGTGCCAGCAGTTACTCGGGAGGGAACGTTAATCAGCCCCAGCATTTT. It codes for CASSYSGGNVNQPQHF.

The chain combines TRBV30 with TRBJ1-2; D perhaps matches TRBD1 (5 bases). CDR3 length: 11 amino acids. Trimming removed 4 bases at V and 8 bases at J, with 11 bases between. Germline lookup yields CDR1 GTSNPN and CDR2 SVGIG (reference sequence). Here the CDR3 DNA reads TGTGCCTGGATGCAGGGAATCGGCTACACCTTC. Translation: CAWMQGIGYTF.

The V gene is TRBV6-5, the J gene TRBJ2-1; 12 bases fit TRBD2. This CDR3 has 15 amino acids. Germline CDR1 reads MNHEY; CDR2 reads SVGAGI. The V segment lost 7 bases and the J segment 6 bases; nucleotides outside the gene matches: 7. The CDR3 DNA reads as TGTGCCAGCAAGGCTAGCGGGGGGGCGGGCAATGAGCAGTTCTTC. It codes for CASKASGGAGNEQFF.

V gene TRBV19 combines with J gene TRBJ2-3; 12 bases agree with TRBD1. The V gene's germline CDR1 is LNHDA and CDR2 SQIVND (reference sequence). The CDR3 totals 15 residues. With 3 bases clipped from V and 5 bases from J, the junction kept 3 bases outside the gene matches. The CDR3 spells CASSIGDRGRDTQYF. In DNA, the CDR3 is TGTGCCAGTAGTATCGGGGACAGGGGGCGAGATACGCAGTATTTT.

CDR3 DNA: TGTGCCAGCTCCCCGTTGGGAGGGACGAACACTGAAGCTTTCTTT. It specifies CASSPLGGTNTEAFF. V gene TRBV18 combines with J gene TRBJ1-1, with D perhaps TRBD1 (5 bases). The V gene's germline CDR1 is KGHSH and CDR2 LQKENI. Trimming pared 6 bases from V and 1 base from J, leaving 15 bases between. CDR3 length: 15 residues.

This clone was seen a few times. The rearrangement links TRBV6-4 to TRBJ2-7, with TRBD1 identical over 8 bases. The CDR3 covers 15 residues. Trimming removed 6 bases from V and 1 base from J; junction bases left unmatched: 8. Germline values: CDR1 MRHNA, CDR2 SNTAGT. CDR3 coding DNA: TGTGCCAGCAGGACAGGGGCAGTAGAGTCCTACGAGCAGTACTTC. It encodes CASRTGAVESYEQYF.

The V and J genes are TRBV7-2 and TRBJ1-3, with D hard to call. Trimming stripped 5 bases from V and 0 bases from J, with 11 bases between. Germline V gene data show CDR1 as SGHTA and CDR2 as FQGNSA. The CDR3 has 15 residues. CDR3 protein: CASSPAAFSGNTIYF. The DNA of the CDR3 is TGTGCCAGCAGCCCAGCGGCCTTCTCTGGAAACACCATATATTTT.

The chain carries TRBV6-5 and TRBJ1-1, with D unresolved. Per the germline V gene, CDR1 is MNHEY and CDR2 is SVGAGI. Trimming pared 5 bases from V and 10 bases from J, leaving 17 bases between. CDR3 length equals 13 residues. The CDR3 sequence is CASSTFSVGGAFF. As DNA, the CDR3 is TGTGCCAGCAGTACCTTCTCGGTTGGAGGAGCTTTCTTT.

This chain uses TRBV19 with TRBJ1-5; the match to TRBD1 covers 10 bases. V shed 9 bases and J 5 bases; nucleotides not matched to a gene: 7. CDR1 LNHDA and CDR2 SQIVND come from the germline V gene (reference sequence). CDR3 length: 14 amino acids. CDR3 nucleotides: TGTGCCAGCTGGGACAGGGGTCTCCATCAGCCCCAGCATTTT. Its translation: CASWDRGLHQPQHF.

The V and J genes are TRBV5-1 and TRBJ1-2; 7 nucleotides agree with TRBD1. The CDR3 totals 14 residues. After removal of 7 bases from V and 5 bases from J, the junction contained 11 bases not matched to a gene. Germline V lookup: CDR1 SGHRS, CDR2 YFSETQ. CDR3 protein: CASLLAPGQYGYTF. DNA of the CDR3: TGCGCCAGCTTACTGGCCCCGGGACAGTATGGCTACACCTTC.

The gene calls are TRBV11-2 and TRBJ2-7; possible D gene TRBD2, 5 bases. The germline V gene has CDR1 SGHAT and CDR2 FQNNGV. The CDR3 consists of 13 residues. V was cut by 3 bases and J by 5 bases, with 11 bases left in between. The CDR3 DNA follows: TGTGCCAGCAGCTTGATACGGGATCACGAGCAGTACTTC. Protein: CASSLIRDHEQYF.

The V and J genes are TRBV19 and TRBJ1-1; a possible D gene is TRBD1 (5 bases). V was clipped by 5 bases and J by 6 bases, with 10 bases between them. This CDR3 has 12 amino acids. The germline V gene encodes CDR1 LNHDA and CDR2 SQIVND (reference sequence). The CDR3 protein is CASSSRVSEAFF. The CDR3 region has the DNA TGTGCCAGTAGTTCCAGGGTTTCTGAAGCTTTCTTT.